The clone carrying this TCR beta chain appeared once. This sample is part of a study of cytomegalovirus exposure and HLA in healthy donors. PCR employed 60 Vbeta and 13 Jbeta primers. The protocol was immunoSEQ multiplex PCR, while the TCRdb copy is restricted to in-frame clones and leaves out a portion. Altogether some 85,000 clones are present, around 85% being singletons, with the ten largest covering 2.1%. CDR3 length: 12 residues. CDR1 SEHNR and CDR2 FQNEAQ come from the germline V gene (reference sequence). The V segment lost 11 bases and the J segment 8 bases; nucleotides outside the gene matches: 6.

The sequence was collected from a man aged 18 to 30 in good health and CMV-seronegative. Sequenced input: PBMCs. The gene calls are TRBV7-9 and TRBJ1-2; 12 bases are shared with TRBD1. The CDR3 sequence is CAGTGGNLGYTF. CDR3 DNA: TGTGCCGGGACAGGGGGCAATCTGGGCTACACCTTC.